The 8 T cell receptor beta chains reported below all come from one sample, sequenced in a study of regulatory T cells in long-lasting Graves disease. Libraries of TCR beta came from iRepertoire HTBI primers plus Arm-PCR of CDR3 regions. TCRdb passed the multiplex PCR reads through MiXCR, listing each CDR3 protein once. Here the sample spans hundreds of thousands of distinct CDR3 sequences, less than 25% being singletons. Time point specified: persistent/refractory GD, antithyroid drugs over 5 years with positive TRAb. Extracted RNA from PBMCs served as the source of the TCR library. The material sequenced was peripheral blood mononuclear cells (PBMCs), taken when the disease was refractory, from a patient treated with antithyroid drugs. These receptors were collected from a female donor with Graves disease.

Ten or more counts support this clonotype. The V and J genes are TRBV28 and TRBJ2-7; D remains unclear. The CDR3 runs to 15 residues. Trimming removed 3 bases at V and 2 bases at J, with 14 bases between. CDR1 MDHEN and CDR2 SYDVKM come from the germline V gene. The CDR3 protein is CASSFIYQNTYEQYF. DNA for the CDR3: TGTGCCAGCAGTTTTATCTACCAGAACACCTACGAGCAGTACTTC.

The chain couples TRBV19 to TRBJ1-1, with 10 positions matching TRBD1. Germline lookup yields CDR1 LNHDA and CDR2 SQIVND (reference sequence). There are 14 residues in the CDR3. V gave up 6 bases and J gave up 1 base; unmatched junction bases: 2. CDR3 bases: TGTGCCAGTAGCGACAGGGGGCAGAACACTGAAGCTTTCTTT. It yields the protein CASSDRGQNTEAFF.

V usage is TRBV7-2 and J usage is TRBJ2-5; D is unresolved. CDR3 size: 12 residues. CDR1 SGHTA and CDR2 FQGNSA come from the germline V gene. V dropped 2 bases and J dropped 8 bases, with 9 bases sitting between them. CDR3 coding DNA: TGTGCCAGCAGCTTATCCGGAGATACCCAGTACTTC. Translation gives CASSLSGDTQYF.

The table lists this clonotype with many counts. This chain connects TRBV12-3 or TRBV12-4 to TRBJ2-2; 9 bases are a match to TRBD2. This CDR3 has 22 amino acids. Trimming at V came to 1 base and at J to 1 base, leaving 19 bases not matched to a gene. The CDR3: CASSLGLGGPKTSGQNTGELFF. For the CDR3, the DNA is TGTGCCAGCAGTTTAGGCCTGGGGGGACCGAAGACTAGCGGCCAGAACACCGGGGAGCTGTTTTTT.

V and J are TRBV5-1 and TRBJ2-5, with 9 bases fitting TRBD1. The J segment lost 9 bases and the V segment lost 2 bases, leaving 8 bases of the junction unmatched. Germline loops: CDR1 SGHRS, CDR2 YFSETQ. The CDR3 contains 14 residues. CDR3 protein: CASSFRDRAEAQYF. CDR3 DNA sequence: TGCGCCAGCAGCTTCCGGGACAGGGCCGAGGCCCAGTACTTC.

In this sample, this clonotype turned up many times. The gene calls are TRBV20-1 and TRBJ1-4, with D tentatively TRBD1 (5 bases). The ends were cut back, 4 bases at V and 8 bases at J, with 11 bases in the middle. Germline values: CDR1 DFQATT, CDR2 SNEGSKA (reference sequence). This CDR3 has 12 amino acids. CDR3 nucleotide sequence: TGCAGTGCTATCCAGGGTGGGGAAAAACTGTTTTTT. This gives the protein CSAIQGGEKLFF.

J is TRBJ2-7 and V is TRBV29-1, with 8 bases lining up with TRBD2. CDR3 length equals 13 residues. Germline V lookup: CDR1 SQVTM, CDR2 ANQGSEA. V shed 4 bases, J shed 3 bases, and the junction held 5 bases outside the gene matches. The CDR3 bases are TGCAGCGTTGGACCGCTAGCGGGCTACGAGCAGTACTTC. Translating gives CSVGPLAGYEQYF.

This clonotype was counted between two and nine times. This rearrangement joins TRBV19 to TRBJ1-1, with 7 nucleotides matching TRBD1. With 9 bases clipped from V and 10 bases from J, the junction kept 17 bases outside the gene matches. Germline assignment: CDR1 LNHDA and CDR2 SQIVND (reference sequence). The CDR3 runs to 14 residues. The CDR3 DNA sequence: TGTGCCAGCAGCCCATTGGGACGACAGGGAGGAGCTTTCTTT. It yields the protein CASSPLGRQGGAFF.